Presented here are 10 T cell receptor beta chains from one specimen sequenced in a study of cytomegalovirus exposure and HLA in healthy donors. Amplification used 60 Vbeta primers and 13 Jbeta primers. Sequencing used immunoSEQ multiplex PCR; TCRdb keeps in-frame clones, though not all of them. This table has 100,000 to 150,000 clones, 65% to 90% appearing once. Material for sequencing was PBMCs. These receptors were taken from a girl aged 2 to 10 in good health and CMV-seronegative.

The chain carries TRBV2 and TRBJ1-3; D gene unclear. V shed 3 bases and J shed 0 bases, with 12 bases lying between them. This CDR3 has 16 amino acids. Germline V gene sequence: CDR1 SNHLY, CDR2 FYNNEI. The CDR3 spells CASSDSGGYSGNTIYF. The CDR3 nucleotides read TGTGCCAGCAGTGACTCTGGAGGGTACTCTGGAAACACCATATATTTT.

The rearrangement links TRBV28 to TRBJ2-3, with 9 bases aligning to TRBD1. CDR1 MDHEN and CDR2 SYDVKM come from the germline V gene. This CDR3 is built from 15 residues. Losses at the gene ends were 10 bases for V and 4 bases for J; bases not matched to a gene: 12. DNA for the CDR3: TGTGCCACCATTTATCCGGGACAGGGACCAGATACGCAGTATTTT. It translates to CATIYPGQGPDTQYF.

The chain uses TRBV28 and TRBJ2-1; D might be TRBD2 (6 bases). The CDR3 is made up of 13 amino acids. With 6 bases removed from V and 4 bases from J, the gap between germline ends came to 10 bases. In germline, CDR1 is MDHEN, CDR2 SYDVKM. The CDR3 sequence: CASSSGLYNEQFF. The CDR3 region has the DNA TGTGCCAGCAGCTCGGGACTTTACAATGAGCAGTTCTTC.

In DNA, the CDR3 is TGTGCCAGTAGTATAGGACAGCTTTACACCGGGGAGCTGTTTTTT. Translation gives CASSIGQLYTGELFF. The V call is TRBV19, the J call TRBJ2-2; D might be TRBD1 (5 bases). V lost 1 base and J lost 3, with 9 bases in between. The length of the CDR3 is 15 residues. Germline loops: CDR1 LNHDA, CDR2 SQIVND (reference sequence).

The V gene is TRBV2, the J gene TRBJ1-2; TRBD1 might be the D (6 bases). V was clipped by 7 bases and J by 0 bases, with 12 bases between them. Germline assignment: CDR1 SNHLY and CDR2 FYNNEI. The CDR3 spans 14 residues. CDR3 sequence reads: CASTLQGANYGYTF. The CDR3, as DNA: TGTGCCAGCACCTTACAGGGAGCTAACTATGGCTACACCTTC.

Comment on this clone: Other DNA sequences from this sample encode an identical CDR3 as well. The rearrangement uses TRBV27 and TRBJ2-7; no clear D. The germline V gene encodes CDR1 MNHEY and CDR2 SMNVEV (reference sequence). The CDR3 spans 13 residues. Trimming stripped 3 bases from V and 0 bases from J, with 6 bases between. DNA of the CDR3: TGTGCCAGCAGTTTCGTCGGCTCCTACGAGCAGTACTTC. Translation gives CASSFVGSYEQYF.

Of note for this clone: The sample has other DNA sequences that encode this CDR3 too. The chain is built from TRBV6-4 and TRBJ2-3; 7 bases fit TRBD2. Germline V gene lookup returns CDR1 MRHNA and CDR2 SNTAGT. The CDR3 totals 15 residues. Trimming cost V 2 bases and J 1 base; bases outside gene matches: 3. CDR3 loop: CASSDGAGGTDTQYF. The CDR3 DNA follows: TGTGCCAGCAGTGACGGCGCGGGAGGCACAGATACGCAGTATTTT.

This chain's CDR3 is CAWSVRPGEAFF. The DNA of the CDR3 is TGTGCCTGGAGTGTACGGCCAGGGGAAGCTTTCTTT. The chain uses TRBV30 and TRBJ1-1; TRBD1 might be the D (5 bases). Looked up from germline, CDR1 is GTSNPN and CDR2 is SVGIG (reference sequence). Trimming pared 0 bases from V and 8 bases from J, leaving 10 bases between. The length of the CDR3 is 12 residues.

V gene TRBV7-9 combines with J gene TRBJ2-7, with a possible D match to TRBD2 (6 bases). The CDR3 is made up of 13 amino acids. Trimming cost V 7 bases and J 3 bases, with 13 bases left between them. The V gene's germline CDR1 is SEHNR and CDR2 FQNEAQ (reference sequence). The CDR3 loop is CASTTTGGYEQYF. For the CDR3, the DNA is TGTGCCAGCACCACGACCGGGGGCTACGAGCAGTACTTC.

This clone showed up just a few times. The rearrangement links TRBV7-2 to TRBJ2-7, with D possibly being TRBD2 (5 bases). V was cut by 3 bases and J by 2 bases, with 11 bases left in between. Germline V gene sequence: CDR1 SGHTA, CDR2 FQGNSA. The CDR3 is 14 residues long. CDR3 sequence (DNA): TGTGCCAGCAGCTTTAACGGGATCCCCTACGAGCAGTACTTC. It translates to CASSFNGIPYEQYF.